This T cell receptor beta chain came from a study of blood T cell repertoires in COVID-19. For the study at large: Researchers got acute and convalescent COVID-19 samples from the United States, Italy and Spain. PBMCs, B-cell-depleted T cells, or T cells were the source of the cDNA or gDNA that made up the material.

With 8 bases removed from V and 6 bases from J, the gap between germline ends came to 5 bases. The CDR3 is 10 amino acids. Source study methods: Reference gene primers were amplified, and this amplification served to estimate nucleated cell counts. The repertoire was sequenced with immunoSEQ multiplex PCR; TCRdb's copy has only in-frame clones and lacks some. Clonal size and the V and J genes are those of that table, whereas D and trimming came from the DNA. The sample includes 100,000 to 150,000 clones, around 87% of them seen just once. The TCR sequence derives from a man aged 50 to 60 with acute or convalescent COVID-19. The sequencing input was peripheral blood. This chain links TRBV12-3 or TRBV12-4 with TRBJ2-4; D uncertain. This CDR3 is CASGRNIQYF. CDR3 nucleotides: TGTGCCAGCGGGCGAAACATTCAGTACTTC.